The T cell receptor (beta chain) described here comes from a study of shared clonotypes between healthy human individuals. Study-wide background: Each donor's CD8 memory used one plate, CD8 naive two, each CD4 subset three.

Notes on the study in general: The study generally estimated greater richness for naive than memory subsets.

This clone appeared a single time. Antigen unknown. V lost 5 bases, J lost 8 bases, and 16 bases lay in between. CDR3 size: 14 residues. Germline CDR1 SGHAT, CDR2 FQDESV (reference sequence). Generated by immunoSEQ multiplex PCR, the TCRdb table keeps only in-frame clones and is missing some. Of 600,000 to 750,000 clones in the sample, approximately 75% were seen once. The chain has TRBV11-1 and TRBJ2-1; D possibly matches TRBD1 or TRBD2 (5 bases each). This TCR was recovered from a woman in her thirties in good health. Sequencing was done on a sample of memory CD4+ T cells sorted from blood. The subset is: CD45RA-negative fraction. The CDR3 DNA follows: TGTGCCAGCAGCCCTACCTCGGGACGGTATGAGCAGTTCTTC. Translation: CASSPTSGRYEQFF.